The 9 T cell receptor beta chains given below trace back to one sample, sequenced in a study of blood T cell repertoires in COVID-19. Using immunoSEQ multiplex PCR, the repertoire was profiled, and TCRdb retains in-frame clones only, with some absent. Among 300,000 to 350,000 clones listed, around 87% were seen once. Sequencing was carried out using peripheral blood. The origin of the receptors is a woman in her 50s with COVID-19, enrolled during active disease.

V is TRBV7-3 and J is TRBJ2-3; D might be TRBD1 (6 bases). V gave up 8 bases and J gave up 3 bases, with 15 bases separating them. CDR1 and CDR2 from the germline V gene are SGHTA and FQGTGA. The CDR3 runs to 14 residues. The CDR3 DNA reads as TGTGCCAGCGCCAGGTGGCAGGGGACAGATACGCAGTATTTT. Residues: CASARWQGTDTQYF.

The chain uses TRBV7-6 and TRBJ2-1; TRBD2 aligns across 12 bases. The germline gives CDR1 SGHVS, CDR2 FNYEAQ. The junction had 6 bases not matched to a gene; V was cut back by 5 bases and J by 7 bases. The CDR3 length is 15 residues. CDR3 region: CASSRTSGTLNEQFF. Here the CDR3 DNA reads TGTGCCAGCAGCCGGACTAGCGGGACGTTGAATGAGCAGTTCTTC.

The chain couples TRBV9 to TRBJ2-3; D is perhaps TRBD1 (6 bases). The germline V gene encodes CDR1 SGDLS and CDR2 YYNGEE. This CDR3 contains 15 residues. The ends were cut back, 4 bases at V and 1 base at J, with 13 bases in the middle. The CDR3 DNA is TGTGCCAGCAGCACCACCAGGGGCGGCACAGATACGCAGTATTTT. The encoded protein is CASSTTRGGTDTQYF.

Written as DNA, the CDR3 is TGTGCCAGCAGTAGCGGGACGGGAGAGACCCAGTACTTC. Translating it yields CASSSGTGETQYF. The rearrangement links TRBV2 to TRBJ2-5, with 7 bases that match TRBD2. After removal of 5 bases from V and 4 bases from J, the junction contained 4 bases not matched to a gene. This CDR3 has 13 residues. From germline, CDR1 is SNHLY and CDR2 FYNNEI. Full variable domain (remainder filled in from reference TRBV2 and TRBJ2-5): EPEVTQTPSHQVTQMGQEVILRCVPISNHLYFYWYRQILGQKVEFLVSFYNNEISEKSEIFDDQFSVERPDGSNFTLKIRSTKLEDSAMYFCASSSGTGETQYFGPGTRLLVL.

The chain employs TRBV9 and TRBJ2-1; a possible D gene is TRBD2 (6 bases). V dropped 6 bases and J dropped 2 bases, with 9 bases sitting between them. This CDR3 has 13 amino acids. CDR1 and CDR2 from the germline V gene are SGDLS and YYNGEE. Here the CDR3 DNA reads TGTGCCAGCAATCGGGGGACCTACAATGAGCAGTTCTTC. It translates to CASNRGTYNEQFF. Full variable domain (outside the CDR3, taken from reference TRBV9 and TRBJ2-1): DSGVTQTPKHLITATGQRVTLRCSPRSGDLSVYWYQQSLDQGLQFLIQYYNGEERAKGNILERFSAQQFPDLHSELNLSSLELGDSALYFCASNRGTYNEQFFGPGTRLTVL.

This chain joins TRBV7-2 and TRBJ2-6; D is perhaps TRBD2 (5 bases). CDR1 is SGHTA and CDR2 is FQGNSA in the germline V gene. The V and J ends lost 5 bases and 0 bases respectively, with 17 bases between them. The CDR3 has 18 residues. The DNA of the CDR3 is TGTGCCAGCAGCCCCGGGATGTACCGCTACTCTGGGGCCAACGTCCTGACTTTC. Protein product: CASSPGMYRYSGANVLTF.

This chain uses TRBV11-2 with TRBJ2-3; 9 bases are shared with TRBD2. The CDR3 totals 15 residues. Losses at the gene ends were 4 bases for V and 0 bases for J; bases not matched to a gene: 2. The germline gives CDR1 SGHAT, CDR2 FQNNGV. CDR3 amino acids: CASSSAGGSTDTQYF. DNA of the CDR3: TGTGCCAGCAGCTCCGCGGGAGGGAGCACAGATACGCAGTATTTT.

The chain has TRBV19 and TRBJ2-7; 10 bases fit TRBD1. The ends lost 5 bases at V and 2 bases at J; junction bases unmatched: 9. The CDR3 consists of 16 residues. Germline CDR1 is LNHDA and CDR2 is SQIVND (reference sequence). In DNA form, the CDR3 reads TGTGCCAGTAGTTCGATCCGGGACAGGGGACCCTACGAGCAGTACTTC. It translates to CASSSIRDRGPYEQYF.

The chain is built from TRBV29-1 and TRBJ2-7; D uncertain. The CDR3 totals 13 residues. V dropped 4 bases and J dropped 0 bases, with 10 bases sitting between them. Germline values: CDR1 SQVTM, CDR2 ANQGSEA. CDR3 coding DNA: TGCAGCGTTGTGGGCCTGGGCTCCTACGAGCAGTACTTC. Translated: CSVVGLGSYEQYF.